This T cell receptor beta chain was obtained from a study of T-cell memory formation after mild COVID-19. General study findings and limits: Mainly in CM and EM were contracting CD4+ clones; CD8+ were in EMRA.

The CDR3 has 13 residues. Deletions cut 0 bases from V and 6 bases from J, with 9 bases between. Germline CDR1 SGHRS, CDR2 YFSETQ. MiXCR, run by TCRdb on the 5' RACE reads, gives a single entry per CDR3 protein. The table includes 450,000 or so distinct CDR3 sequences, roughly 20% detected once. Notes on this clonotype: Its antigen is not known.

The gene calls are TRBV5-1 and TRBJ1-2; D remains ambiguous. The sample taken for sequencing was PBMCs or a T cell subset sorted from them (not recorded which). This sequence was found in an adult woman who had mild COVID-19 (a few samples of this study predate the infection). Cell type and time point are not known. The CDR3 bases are TGCGCCAGCAGCTTGGTTCTACTAGATGGCTACACCTTC. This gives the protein CASSLVLLDGYTF.